This T cell receptor (beta chain) came from a study of human T cells and chemical hapten exposure. TCRdb reprocessed the RACE reads with MiXCR, giving one entry per CDR3 protein. The sample shows around 60,000 distinct CDR3 sequences, roughly 6.7% of them seen only once. Germline lookup yields CDR1 SGHDT and CDR2 YYEEEE. This CDR3 spans 15 amino acids. Trimming shortened V by 4 bases and J by 2 bases, and 14 bases separated the two germline ends. Time point: pre-sensitization, week 0. Treatment in this sample: therapeutic diphenylcyclopropenone sensitization with weekly scalp DPC. This clonotype was seen repeatedly, ten times or more.

This receptor was identified in a woman aged 30 to 39 with alopecia areata. Some clones in this sample may be carry-over from other donors' samples. The chain joins TRBV5-6 to TRBJ2-3; D ambiguous. Sequenced material: whole blood, taken in connection with sensitization to the hapten diphenylcyclopropenone (DPC). In DNA form, the CDR3 reads TGTGCCAGCAGCAAAGCGCTACAGTTCACAGATACGCAGTATTTT. Translation gives CASSKALQFTDTQYF. The full variable domain, its missing parts supplied by reference TRBV5-6 and TRBJ2-3, is DAGVTQSPTHLIKTRGQQVTLRCSPKSGHDTVSWYQQALGQGPQFIFQYYEEEERQRGNFPDRFSGHQFPNYSSELNVNALLLGDSALYLCASSKALQFTDTQYFGPGTRLTVL.